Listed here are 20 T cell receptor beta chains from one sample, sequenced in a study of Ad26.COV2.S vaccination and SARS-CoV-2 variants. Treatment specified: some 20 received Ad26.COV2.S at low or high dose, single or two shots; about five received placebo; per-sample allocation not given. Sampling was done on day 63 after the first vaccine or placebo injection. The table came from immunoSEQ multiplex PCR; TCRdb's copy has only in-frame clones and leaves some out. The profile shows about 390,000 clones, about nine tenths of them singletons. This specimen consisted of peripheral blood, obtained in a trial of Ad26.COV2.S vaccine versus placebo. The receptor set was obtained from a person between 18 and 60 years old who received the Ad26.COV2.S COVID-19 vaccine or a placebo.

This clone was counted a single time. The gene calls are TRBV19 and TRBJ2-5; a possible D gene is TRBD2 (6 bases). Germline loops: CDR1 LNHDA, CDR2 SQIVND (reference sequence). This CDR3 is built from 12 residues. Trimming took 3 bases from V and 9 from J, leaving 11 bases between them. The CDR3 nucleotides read TGTGCCAGTAGTATTCGGGAGAGCGCCCAGTACTTC. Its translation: CASSIRESAQYF. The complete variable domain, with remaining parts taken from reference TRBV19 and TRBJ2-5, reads DGGITQSPKYLFRKEGQNVTLSCEQNLNHDAMYWYRQDPGQGLRLIYYSQIVNDFQKGDIAEGYSVSREKKESFPLTVTSAQKNPTAFYLCASSIRESAQYFGPGTRLLVL.

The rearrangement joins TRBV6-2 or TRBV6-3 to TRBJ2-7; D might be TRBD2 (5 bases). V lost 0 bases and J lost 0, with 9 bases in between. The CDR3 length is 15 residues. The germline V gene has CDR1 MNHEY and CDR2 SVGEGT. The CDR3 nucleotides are TGTGCCAGCAGTTACTCGGAGCGGAGCTCCTACGAGCAGTACTTC. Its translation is CASSYSERSSYEQYF.

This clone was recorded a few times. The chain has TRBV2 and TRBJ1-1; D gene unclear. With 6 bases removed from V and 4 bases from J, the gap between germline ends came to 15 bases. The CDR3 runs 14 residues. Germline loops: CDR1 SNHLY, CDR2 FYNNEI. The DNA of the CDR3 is TGTGCCAGCAGGGGAGATATACTAAGCACTGAAGCTTTCTTT. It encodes CASRGDILSTEAFF.

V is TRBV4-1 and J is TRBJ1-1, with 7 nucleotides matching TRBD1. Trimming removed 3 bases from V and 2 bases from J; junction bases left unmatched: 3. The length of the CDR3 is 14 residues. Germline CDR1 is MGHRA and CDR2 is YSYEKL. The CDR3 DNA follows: TGCGCCAGCAGCCAGCAGGGGGACAACACTGAAGCTTTCTTT. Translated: CASSQQGDNTEAFF.

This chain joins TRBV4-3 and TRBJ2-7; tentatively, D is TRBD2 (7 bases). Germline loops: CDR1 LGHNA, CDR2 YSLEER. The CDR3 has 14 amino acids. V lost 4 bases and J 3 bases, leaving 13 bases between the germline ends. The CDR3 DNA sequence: TGCGCCAGCAGCCCCCGCGGGGGCTTCTACGAGCAGTACTTC. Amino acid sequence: CASSPRGGFYEQYF.

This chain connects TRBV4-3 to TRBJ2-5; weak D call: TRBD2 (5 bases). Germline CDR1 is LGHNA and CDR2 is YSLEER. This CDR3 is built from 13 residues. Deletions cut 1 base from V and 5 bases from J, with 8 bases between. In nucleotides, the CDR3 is TGCGCCAGCAGCCAAGGAGAGCGGGAGACCCAGTACTTC. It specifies CASSQGERETQYF.

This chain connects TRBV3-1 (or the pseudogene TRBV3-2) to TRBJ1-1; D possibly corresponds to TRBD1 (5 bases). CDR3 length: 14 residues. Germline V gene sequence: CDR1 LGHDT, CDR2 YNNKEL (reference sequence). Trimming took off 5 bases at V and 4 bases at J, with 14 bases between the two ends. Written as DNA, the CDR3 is TGTGCCAGCAGCGACGGGGGAGGGATCACTGAAGCTTTCTTT. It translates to CASSDGGGITEAFF.

CDR3 coding DNA: TGTGCCAGCAGCAGGACAGCAGTCTACGAGCAGTACTTC. Protein sequence: CASSRTAVYEQYF. The V gene is TRBV6-5, the J gene TRBJ2-7, with D tentatively TRBD1 (6 bases). The CDR3 sequence is 13 residues long. Trimming pared 6 bases from V and 3 bases from J, leaving 12 bases between. Germline lookup yields CDR1 MNHEY and CDR2 SVGAGI.

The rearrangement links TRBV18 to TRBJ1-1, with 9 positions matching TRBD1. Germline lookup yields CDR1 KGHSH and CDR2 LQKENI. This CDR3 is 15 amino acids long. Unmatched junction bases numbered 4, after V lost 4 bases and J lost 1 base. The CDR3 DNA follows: TGTGCCAGCTCACTGGGACAGGGAGGGAACACTGAAGCTTTCTTT. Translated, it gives CASSLGQGGNTEAFF.

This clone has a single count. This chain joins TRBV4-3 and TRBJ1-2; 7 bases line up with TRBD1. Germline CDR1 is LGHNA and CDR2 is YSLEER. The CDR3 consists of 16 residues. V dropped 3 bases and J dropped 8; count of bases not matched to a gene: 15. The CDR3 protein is CASSQARAQGTGGYTF. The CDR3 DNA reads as TGCGCCAGCAGCCAGGCGCGGGCACAGGGGACGGGAGGCTACACCTTC.

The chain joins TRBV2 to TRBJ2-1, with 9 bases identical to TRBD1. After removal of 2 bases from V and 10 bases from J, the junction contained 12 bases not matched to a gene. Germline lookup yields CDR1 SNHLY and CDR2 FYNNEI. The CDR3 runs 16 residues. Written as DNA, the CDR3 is TGTGCCAGCAGTGAAAGGAGGGACAGGGTATGGGGGGAGCAGTTCTTC. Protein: CASSERRDRVWGEQFF.

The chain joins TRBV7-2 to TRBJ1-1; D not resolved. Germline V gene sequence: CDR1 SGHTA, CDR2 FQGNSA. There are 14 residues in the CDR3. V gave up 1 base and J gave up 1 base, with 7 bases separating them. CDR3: CASSLDPRNTEAFF. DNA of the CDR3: TGTGCCAGCAGCTTAGATCCCAGGAACACTGAAGCTTTCTTT.

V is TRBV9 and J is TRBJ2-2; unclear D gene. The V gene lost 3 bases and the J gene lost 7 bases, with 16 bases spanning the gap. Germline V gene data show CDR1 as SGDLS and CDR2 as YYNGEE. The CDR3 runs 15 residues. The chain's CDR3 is CASSARLNLGGELFF. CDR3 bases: TGTGCCAGCAGCGCTCGACTGAACTTGGGCGGGGAGCTGTTTTTT.

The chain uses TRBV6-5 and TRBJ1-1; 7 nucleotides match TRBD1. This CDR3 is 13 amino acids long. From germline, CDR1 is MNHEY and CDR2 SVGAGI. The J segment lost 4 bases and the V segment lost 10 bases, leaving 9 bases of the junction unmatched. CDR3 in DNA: TGTGCCACTCACACAGGGGAGAGCACTGAAGCTTTCTTT. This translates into CATHTGESTEAFF.

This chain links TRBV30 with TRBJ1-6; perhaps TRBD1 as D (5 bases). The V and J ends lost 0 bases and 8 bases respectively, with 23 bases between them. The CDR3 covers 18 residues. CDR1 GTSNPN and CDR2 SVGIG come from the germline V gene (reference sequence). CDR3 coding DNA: TGTGCCTGGAGTGTATGGGGACTTGGCGGTAGGGTTGATTCACCCCTCCACTTT. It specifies CAWSVWGLGGRVDSPLHF.

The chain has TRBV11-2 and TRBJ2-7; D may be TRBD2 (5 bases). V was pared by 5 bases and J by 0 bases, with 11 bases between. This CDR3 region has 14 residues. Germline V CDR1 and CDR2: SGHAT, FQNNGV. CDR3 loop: CASSPRALSYEQYF. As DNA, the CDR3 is TGTGCCAGCAGCCCGCGGGCCCTCTCCTACGAGCAGTACTTC.

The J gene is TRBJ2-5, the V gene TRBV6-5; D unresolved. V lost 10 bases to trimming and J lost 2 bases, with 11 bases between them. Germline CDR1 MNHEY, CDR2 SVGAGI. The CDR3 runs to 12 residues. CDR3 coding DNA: TGTGCCACAGGACCAGCACAAGAGACCCAGTACTTC. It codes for CATGPAQETQYF.

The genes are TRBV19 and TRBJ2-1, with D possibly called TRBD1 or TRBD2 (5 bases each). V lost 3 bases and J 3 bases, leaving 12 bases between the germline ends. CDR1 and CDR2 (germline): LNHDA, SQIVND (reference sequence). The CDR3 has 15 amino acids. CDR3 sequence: CASSILTRGYNEQFF. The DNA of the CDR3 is TGTGCCAGTAGTATTCTAACTAGGGGCTACAATGAGCAGTTCTTC.

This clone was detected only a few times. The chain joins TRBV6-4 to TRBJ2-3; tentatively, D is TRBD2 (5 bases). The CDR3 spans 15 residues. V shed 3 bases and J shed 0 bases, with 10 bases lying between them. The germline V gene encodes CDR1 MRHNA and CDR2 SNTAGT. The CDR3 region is CASSEAGGSTDTQYF. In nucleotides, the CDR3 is TGTGCCAGCAGTGAGGCTGGCGGGAGCACAGATACGCAGTATTTT.

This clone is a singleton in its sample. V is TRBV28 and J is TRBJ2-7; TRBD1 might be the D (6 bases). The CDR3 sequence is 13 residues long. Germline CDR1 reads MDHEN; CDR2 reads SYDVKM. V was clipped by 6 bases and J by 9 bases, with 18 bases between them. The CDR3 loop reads CASSNYGARGQYF. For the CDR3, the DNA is TGTGCCAGCAGCAACTACGGAGCCAGGGGGCAGTACTTC.